The TCR beta chain under discussion was sequenced for a study of STAT5B mutations in CD4+ large granular lymphocyte leukemia. Clones were sequenced by immunoSEQ multiplex PCR, and TCRdb holds only the in-frame ones, with some missing. The sample lists 48,000 or so clones, just over 70% seen once, with approximately 1.4% in the top ten. Per germline, CDR1 MRHNA and CDR2 SNTAGT. This CDR3 is 13 amino acids long. V dropped 8 bases and J dropped 5 bases, with 13 bases sitting between them. The rearrangement uses TRBV6-4 and TRBJ1-5; D not certain. The TCR comes from a human donor in good health. The specimen sequenced was CD4+ T cells from blood buffy coats. The CDR3 loop is CASSPGRDQPQHF. Written as DNA, the CDR3 is TGTGCCAGCTCTCCGGGAAGAGATCAGCCCCAGCATTTT.